This T cell receptor (beta chain) was observed in a study of OX40 agonist ivuxolimab in advanced cancers. Across the study: The study treated patients with ivuxolimab, an agonistic anti-OX40 (CD134) antibody. Those treated in dose escalation had hepatocellular carcinoma, melanoma, renal cell cancer or head and neck cancer. At 75% to 90% male, the cohort had a mean age of about 60 years, ranging from about 20 to 79.

Sequencing used immunoSEQ multiplex PCR; TCRdb keeps in-frame clones, though not all of them. The sample gives 9,000 to 15,000 clones, about 86% of which show up once; around 45% is in the top ten. General study points: CD4+ and CD8+ T cells in blood underwent clonal expansion by week 6 at 0.1 to 3.0 mg/kg.

Points on this clone: Its antigen is not known.

CDR1 SGHAT and CDR2 FQDESV come from the germline V gene (reference sequence). Trimming took off 2 bases at V and 5 bases at J, with 12 bases between the two ends. CDR3 size: 14 residues. This sequence originates from an adult with an advanced solid tumor such as melanoma, head and neck, liver or kidney cancer. Material: CD4+ or CD8+ T cells sorted from blood, obtained in a trial of the OX40 agonist ivuxolimab. The chain joins TRBV11-1 to TRBJ2-5; D not certain. In nucleotides, the CDR3 is TGTGCCAGCAGCTTACTTCGGGTAGGGGAGACCCAGTACTTC. Encoded protein: CASSLLRVGETQYF.